This T cell receptor beta chain was profiled in a study of blood T cell repertoires in COVID-19. The overall study: COVID-19 samples from acute and convalescent phases originated in the United States, Italy and Spain. T cells, B-cell-depleted T cells, or PBMCs supplied cDNA or gDNA.

Germline V gene lookup returns CDR1 LNHDA and CDR2 SQIVND (reference sequence). The length of the CDR3 is 14 residues. V lost 2 bases and J 5 bases, leaving 12 bases between the germline ends. Authors' processing steps: For nucleated cells, counts were estimated from reference gene primer amplification. Clones were read by immunoSEQ multiplex PCR, and TCRdb kept only the in-frame ones, dropping some. V and J calls plus clone size are reproduced from that table; the DNA served to infer D and trimming. The sample carries about 250,000 clones, roughly 82% recorded once. This clonotype was sampled from a woman at least 80 years old with active or convalescent COVID-19. This rearrangement joins TRBV19 to TRBJ2-5; D is perhaps TRBD1 (5 bases). Source material: peripheral blood. This chain's CDR3 is CASSIKGKGETQYF. CDR3 coding DNA: TGTGCCAGTAGTATAAAGGGAAAGGGGGAGACCCAGTACTTC.